This is a list of T cell receptor beta chains from one sample in a study of cytomegalovirus exposure and HLA in healthy donors. Sequencing used immunoSEQ multiplex PCR; TCRdb keeps in-frame clones, though not all of them. The sample records 150,000 to 200,000 clones, around 83% being singletons. Sequencing used PBMCs. These receptors were taken from a girl aged 2-10 years in good health and CMV-seropositive. CDR3s leave out the opening cysteine and the closing phenylalanine or tryptophan. Fields, in order: V gene, D gene, CDR3 protein. The D gene is left open where the match is weak.

v_gene: TRBV29-1
d_gene: TRBD1
CDR3aa: SVAPGQGQADTQY

v_gene: TRBV30
d_gene: TRBD2
CDR3aa: AWRGLLAGGPNEQF

v_gene: TRBV9
d_gene: TRBD2
CDR3aa: ASSVEATSGYEQY

v_gene: TRBV10-3
d_gene: -
CDR3aa: AMTNVSGNTIY

v_gene: TRBV6-1
d_gene: TRBD1
CDR3aa: ASRRDSYEQY

v_gene: TRBV28
d_gene: TRBD1
CDR3aa: ASSSRTGGGNVLT

v_gene: TRBV11-2
d_gene: TRBD1
CDR3aa: ASSLGQGGHQETQY

v_gene: TRBV30
d_gene: TRBD1
CDR3aa: AWRGTGAGNTIY

v_gene: TRBV28
d_gene: TRBD1
CDR3aa: ASSLNRGGYT

v_gene: TRBV6-1
d_gene: TRBD1
CDR3aa: ASKNGQAGNTIY

v_gene: TRBV30
d_gene: -
CDR3aa: AWSPRDVAGQPQH

v_gene: TRBV7-2
d_gene: TRBD2
CDR3aa: ASRPGTSGYEQY

v_gene: TRBV13
d_gene: TRBD2
CDR3aa: ASSLKTSGMDEQY

v_gene: TRBV18
d_gene: -
CDR3aa: ASSPPGGGANTEAF

v_gene: TRBV18
d_gene: -
CDR3aa: ASSPNGGTEAF

v_gene: TRBV29-1
d_gene: -
CDR3aa: SVLGGDETDPPSGANVLT

v_gene: TRBV7-8
d_gene: -
CDR3aa: ASSLGREKPQH

v_gene: TRBV5-6
d_gene: -
CDR3aa: ASSLIRGVVPDTQY

v_gene: TRBV9
d_gene: TRBD2
CDR3aa: ASSAGVLAGVRDTQY

v_gene: TRBV10-3
d_gene: -
CDR3aa: AIRSGDTPGGYT

v_gene: TRBV2
d_gene: -
CDR3aa: ASTRLGGQETQY

v_gene: TRBV4-1
d_gene: TRBD1
CDR3aa: ASSQPGQLYEQY

v_gene: TRBV18
d_gene: TRBD2
CDR3aa: ASSPGLTSYNEQF

v_gene: TRBV5-1
d_gene: TRBD2
CDR3aa: ASSARRGDTDTQY

v_gene: TRBV23-1
d_gene: TRBD1
CDR3aa: ASSRLPGQRNQPQH

v_gene: TRBV29-1
d_gene: -
CDR3aa: SVRDFYTDTQY

v_gene: TRBV14
d_gene: -
CDR3aa: ASSQDAGTDIQY

v_gene: TRBV11-2
d_gene: -
CDR3aa: ASSARTVTNEKLF

v_gene: TRBV28
d_gene: TRBD2
CDR3aa: ASSPLPGLGPYEQY

v_gene: TRBV28
d_gene: TRBD2
CDR3aa: ATFGGSIYEQY

v_gene: TRBV18
d_gene: -
CDR3aa: ASSPSRANEKLF

v_gene: TRBV28
d_gene: -
CDR3aa: ASLGLNQPQH

v_gene: TRBV27
d_gene: -
CDR3aa: ASSLQGNQPQH

v_gene: TRBV30
d_gene: -
CDR3aa: AWSVPYRVQETQY

v_gene: TRBV5-1
d_gene: TRBD2
CDR3aa: ASSLTPSGKETQY

v_gene: TRBV4-2
d_gene: -
CDR3aa: ASGWGLRRGGELF

v_gene: TRBV4-2
d_gene: -
CDR3aa: ASSSTGLQNTEAF

v_gene: TRBV6-5
d_gene: -
CDR3aa: ASSYKSGPNTEAF

v_gene: TRBV9
d_gene: -
CDR3aa: ASSIGGQETQY

v_gene: TRBV4-2
d_gene: TRBD2
CDR3aa: ASSQEGLADLYEQY

v_gene: TRBV27
d_gene: -
CDR3aa: ASSSSSGANVLT

v_gene: TRBV28
d_gene: -
CDR3aa: ASSSSTPAAPYLAYGYT

v_gene: TRBV5-1
d_gene: TRBD1
CDR3aa: ASSSGQVIYNEQF

v_gene: TRBV18
d_gene: -
CDR3aa: ASSPEWGGTEAF

v_gene: TRBV7-8
d_gene: -
CDR3aa: ASSLGLGSDYEQY

v_gene: TRBV30
d_gene: TRBD1
CDR3aa: AWSGALRGTEQPQH

v_gene: TRBV5-4
d_gene: TRBD2
CDR3aa: ASSQTSYTGELF

v_gene: TRBV27
d_gene: -
CDR3aa: ASSLGEALLHEQY

v_gene: TRBV5-6
d_gene: TRBD1
CDR3aa: ASSFRGITGELF

v_gene: TRBV30
d_gene: -
CDR3aa: AWRWEGAGYT

v_gene: TRBV28
d_gene: TRBD2
CDR3aa: ASSFGKREEFYEQY

v_gene: TRBV28
d_gene: TRBD1
CDR3aa: ASSLFRQGGEQF